These 26 T cell receptor beta chains share one sample of origin, sequenced in a study of T cell responses to AZD1222 COVID-19 vaccine. Generated by immunoSEQ multiplex PCR, the TCRdb table keeps only in-frame clones and is missing some. Of about 120,000 clones in the sample, roughly 91% were seen once. Source: peripheral blood, taken on day 0 of AZD1222 vaccination. The receptors were sampled from an adult in good health.

V gene TRBV18 combines with J gene TRBJ2-1; 8 bases are shared with TRBD2. Germline lookup yields CDR1 KGHSH and CDR2 LQKENI. V dropped 3 bases and J dropped 0; count of bases not matched to a gene: 4. This CDR3 contains 16 residues. DNA for the CDR3: TGTGCCAGCTCACCCGATAGCGGGACCTCCTACAATGAGCAGTTCTTC. Translation gives CASSPDSGTSYNEQFF.

The CDR3 spells CASSSGTRTYEQYF. Here the CDR3 DNA reads TGTGCCAGCAGCTCCGGGACTAGAACCTACGAGCAGTACTTC. The rearrangement links TRBV11-2 to TRBJ2-7; 8 bases are shared with TRBD2. V lost 4 bases and J lost 2; bases outside the gene matches: 4. The CDR3 is 14 amino acids. Germline V gene sequence: CDR1 SGHAT, CDR2 FQNNGV.

The CDR3 protein is CASGLGGQGSYEQYF. CDR3 nucleotide sequence: TGTGCTAGTGGTTTGGGGGGACAGGGCTCCTACGAGCAGTACTTC. This chain uses TRBV12-5 with TRBJ2-7; 9 bases line up with TRBD1. This CDR3 is built from 15 residues. The ends lost 1 base at V and 0 bases at J; junction bases unmatched: 1. CDR1 LGHNT and CDR2 FRNRAP come from the germline V gene. Variable domain in full (rest from reference TRBV12-5 and TRBJ2-7): DARVTQTPRHKVTEMGQEVTMRCQPILGHNTVFWYRQTMMQGLELLAYFRNRAPLDDSGMPKDRFSAEMPDATLATLKIQPSEPRDSAVYFCASGLGGQGSYEQYFGPGTRLTVT.

CDR3 nucleotides: TGCGCCAGCAGCCTACAGGGGGTAGCGGATACGCAGTATTTT. Translating gives CASSLQGVADTQYF. V usage is TRBV5-1 and J usage is TRBJ2-3; 8 nucleotides align to TRBD1. Germline V gene sequence: CDR1 SGHRS, CDR2 YFSETQ. The CDR3 totals 14 residues. J lost 6 bases, V lost 4 bases, and 7 bases had no gene match.

Details on this clone: The sample holds other DNA sequences that translate to the same CDR3. The V call is TRBV30, the J call TRBJ2-7, with no clear D. Germline V gene data show CDR1 as GTSNPN and CDR2 as SVGIG (reference sequence). The CDR3 is 12 residues long. V was shortened by 0 bases and J by 6 bases, with 9 bases between the two germline ends. In DNA, the CDR3 is TGTGCCTGGAGTGTAACCTCAAGCGAGCAGTACTTC. Encoded protein: CAWSVTSSEQYF.

The J gene is TRBJ2-1, the V gene TRBV30; the match to TRBD2 covers 12 bases. The CDR3 length is 15 residues. The V and J ends lost 5 bases and 7 bases, in that order; junction bases with no gene match: 9. From germline, CDR1 is GTSNPN and CDR2 SVGIG (reference sequence). CDR3 sequence: CAWDPGTSGSNEQFF. The CDR3 DNA reads TGTGCCTGGGACCCCGGGACTAGCGGGTCGAATGAGCAGTTCTTC.

V is TRBV6-5 and J is TRBJ1-1; D not resolved. V shed 2 bases and J shed 8 bases, with 9 bases lying between them. Per germline, CDR1 MNHEY and CDR2 SVGAGI. CDR3 size: 12 residues. The CDR3 DNA is TGTGCCAGCAGTTACAACGTGGGAGAAGCTTTCTTT. It translates to CASSYNVGEAFF.

The genes are TRBV19 and TRBJ1-2, with D hard to call. Between the trimmed V and J ends, which lost 1 base and 2 bases, there was a span of 11 bases. The CDR3 extends over 15 amino acids. Germline CDR1 and CDR2: LNHDA and SQIVND (reference sequence). DNA for the CDR3: TGTGCCAGTAGTATAGGTGCGACATCCAACTATGGCTACACCTTC. Amino acids: CASSIGATSNYGYTF.

This clone was found a few times. The chain couples TRBV16 to TRBJ1-2, with 8 bases identical to TRBD1. The V gene end was trimmed by 3 bases and the J gene end by 6 bases; junction bases not matched to a gene: 15. This CDR3 has 17 amino acids. Germline CDR1 reads KGHSY; CDR2 reads FQNENV. CDR3 in DNA: TGTGCCAGCAGCCACCGACCGGGACAGGCAGGGTGGGATGGCTACACCTTC. It is translated as CASSHRPGQAGWDGYTF.

Here the CDR3 DNA reads TGTGCCAGCAGCGCCCTCGGACTAGCGGGGGGCTGGAATGAGCAGTTCTTC. Its translation: CASSALGLAGGWNEQFF. The V and J genes are TRBV9 and TRBJ2-1, with TRBD2 matching over 14 bases. With 3 bases clipped from V and 7 bases from J, the junction kept 9 bases outside the gene matches. The CDR3 covers 17 residues. Germline V gene data show CDR1 as SGDLS and CDR2 as YYNGEE.

This chain joins TRBV7-8 and TRBJ2-1, with TRBD2 as a possible D gene (5 bases). CDR3 length equals 16 residues. V gave up 5 bases and J gave up 8 bases, with 22 bases separating them. Per germline, CDR1 SGHVS and CDR2 FQNEAQ. CDR3 sequence reads: CASSPRFVAGGDEQFF. The CDR3 DNA sequence: TGTGCCAGCAGCCCCCGATTCGTTGCGGGCGGCGATGAGCAGTTCTTC.

CDR3 sequence reads: CASSFMDREGYEQFF. Written as DNA, the CDR3 is TGTGCCAGCAGCTTCATGGACAGAGAAGGGTATGAGCAGTTCTTC. The rearrangement joins TRBV7-9 to TRBJ2-1, with a weak D call TRBD1 (6 bases). Germline-derived CDR1 and CDR2 are SEHNR and FQNEAQ (reference sequence). The CDR3 totals 15 residues. V was pared by 3 bases and J by 8 bases, with 17 bases between.

V usage is TRBV10-3 and J usage is TRBJ1-1, with D unclear. The germline gives CDR1 ENHRY, CDR2 SYGVKD. Trimming shortened V by 2 bases and J by 3 bases, and 7 bases separated the two germline ends. The CDR3 contains 13 residues. The DNA for the CDR3 is TGTGCCATCAGTGAGAGGGCAGACACTGAAGCTTTCTTT. This sequence encodes CAISERADTEAFF.

The J gene is TRBJ1-2, the V gene TRBV19; D uncertain. Germline V CDR1 and CDR2: LNHDA, SQIVND (reference sequence). This CDR3 comprises 13 residues. Trimming left V 3 bases short and J 5 bases short, with 10 bases between. CDR3 coding DNA: TGTGCCAGTAGTATTAACACAAATTATGGCTACACCTTC. It codes for CASSINTNYGYTF. The whole variable domain, remainder taken from reference TRBV19 and TRBJ1-2, is DGGITQSPKYLFRKEGQNVTLSCEQNLNHDAMYWYRQDPGQGLRLIYYSQIVNDFQKGDIAEGYSVSREKKESFPLTVTSAQKNPTAFYLCASSINTNYGYTFGSGTRLTVV.

This chain uses TRBV11-3 with TRBJ2-3, with D hard to call. This CDR3 is built from 13 residues. V lost 5 bases and J 2 bases, leaving 8 bases between the germline ends. CDR1 is SGHNT, CDR2 YENEEA, per germline. CDR3 protein: CASSLGPTDTQYF. The CDR3 region has the DNA TGTGCCAGCAGCCTAGGGCCCACAGATACGCAGTATTTT.

The chain has TRBV28 and TRBJ1-5; D uncertain. With 3 bases removed from V and 9 bases from J, the gap between germline ends came to 15 bases. The CDR3 spans 14 residues. Per the germline V gene, CDR1 is MDHEN and CDR2 is SYDVKM. The CDR3 is CASSLGNVSWPQHF. Written as DNA, the CDR3 is TGTGCCAGCAGTTTGGGGAATGTCAGTTGGCCCCAGCATTTT.

This sequence joins TRBV11-2 and TRBJ1-1; 7 bases map to TRBD1. The CDR3 spans 15 residues. J gave up 1 base and V 4 bases, and 6 bases lay outside the gene matches. Germline assignment: CDR1 SGHAT and CDR2 FQNNGV. DNA for the CDR3: TGTGCCAGCAGCTACGACAGGGTTAGGAACACTGAAGCTTTCTTT. Amino acid sequence: CASSYDRVRNTEAFF.

The table lists this clone with a count of one. The gene calls are TRBV29-1 and TRBJ1-2, with a possible D match to TRBD1 (5 bases). The ends were cut back, 2 bases at V and 4 bases at J, with 8 bases in the middle. CDR1 and CDR2 from the germline V gene are SQVTM and ANQGSEA. The CDR3 length is 12 residues. The CDR3 DNA sequence: TGCAGCGTTGAACTGGGGCCCTATGGCTACACCTTC. Amino acids: CSVELGPYGYTF.

This chain joins TRBV14 and TRBJ1-6; D uncertain. CDR1 and CDR2 from the germline V gene are SGHDN and FVKESK. This CDR3 contains 13 residues. V dropped 0 bases and J dropped 8 bases, with 5 bases sitting between them. CDR3 nucleotide sequence: TGTGCCAGCAGCCAAGAGTTCTATTCACCCCTCCACTTT. Its translation: CASSQEFYSPLHF.

J is TRBJ1-1 and V is TRBV28, with no clear D. V dropped 6 bases and J dropped 0 bases, with 14 bases sitting between them. This CDR3 comprises 15 residues. Germline CDR1 and CDR2: MDHEN and SYDVKM. This CDR3 reads CASRAVPSMNTEAFF. DNA of the CDR3: TGTGCCAGCAGGGCGGTACCTTCGATGAACACTGAAGCTTTCTTT.

This rearrangement joins TRBV2 to TRBJ1-6, with 9 bases aligning to TRBD1. This CDR3 is built from 15 residues. Germline trimming cut 6 bases from V and 5 bases from J; bases unmatched to any gene: 5. Germline V gene lookup returns CDR1 SNHLY and CDR2 FYNNEI. CDR3 DNA sequence: TGTGCCAGCAGACCACAGGGGGCCGATAATTCACCCCTCCACTTT. As protein: CASRPQGADNSPLHF.

The V gene is TRBV29-1, the J gene TRBJ1-1; D possibly corresponds to TRBD1 (6 bases). CDR1 is SQVTM, CDR2 ANQGSEA, per germline. The CDR3 is 14 residues long. The V end was cut by 0 bases, the J end by 0 bases, with 8 bases between. CDR3 sequence: CSVEEKGVNTEAFF. The CDR3 DNA follows: TGCAGCGTTGAAGAAAAGGGGGTGAACACTGAAGCTTTCTTT.

As DNA, the CDR3 is TGTGCCAGCAGTAAGGACAGGGGGCCAACTGGCACTGAAGCTTTCTTT. Protein: CASSKDRGPTGTEAFF. V is TRBV27 and J is TRBJ1-1; 11 bases align to TRBD1. Germline CDR1 MNHEY, CDR2 SMNVEV (reference sequence). V lost 5 bases, J lost 4 bases, and 9 bases stayed unmatched. The CDR3 extends over 16 amino acids.

This sequence joins TRBV5-1 and TRBJ1-2; tentatively, D is TRBD1 (6 bases). The germline V gene has CDR1 SGHRS and CDR2 YFSETQ. CDR3 length: 15 amino acids. V was pared by 0 bases and J by 4 bases, with 13 bases between. This chain's CDR3 is CASSLARDKVYGYTF. In DNA form, the CDR3 reads TGCGCCAGCAGCTTGGCCCGGGACAAGGTCTATGGCTACACCTTC.

The rearrangement uses TRBV11-2 and TRBJ2-4; 13 bases are shared with TRBD2. The J segment lost 6 bases and the V segment lost 5 bases, leaving 10 bases of the junction unmatched. This CDR3 has 17 amino acids. Germline CDR1 is SGHAT and CDR2 is FQNNGV. CDR3: CASSPWTSGRLGNIQYF. In DNA form, the CDR3 reads TGTGCCAGCAGCCCTTGGACTAGCGGGAGATTGGGAAACATTCAGTACTTC.

The CDR3 sequence: CASSSPPHETQYF. The CDR3 nucleotides read TGTGCCAGCAGCTCCCCCCCCCATGAGACCCAGTACTTC. The V gene is TRBV11-2, the J gene TRBJ2-5, with no clear D. The CDR3 contains 13 residues. V gave up 4 bases and J gave up 5 bases, with 11 bases separating them. Germline V lookup: CDR1 SGHAT, CDR2 FQNNGV.